This T cell receptor (beta chain) was identified in a study of T cell responses to AZD1222 COVID-19 vaccine. Findings of the study overall: Across the whole spike, CD4 TCRs peaked at regions 160-218 and 743-854. Baseline serostatus was positive in only 5 to 7 AZD1222 recipients. Close to half of all spike-specific TCRs reportedly target regions of the variants that are unmutated.

For this clone: Antigen unknown.

Sequenced by immunoSEQ multiplex PCR; TCRdb stores in-frame clones only, minus some. The sample carries some 100,000 clones, approximately 90% recorded once. Per the germline V gene, CDR1 is SEHNR and CDR2 is FQNEAQ (reference sequence). CDR3 length equals 16 residues. V gave up 3 bases and J gave up 0 bases, with 9 bases separating them. The clonotype originates from an adult in good health. The rearrangement links TRBV7-9 to TRBJ1-6; D remains unclear. The sample was peripheral blood, taken on day 0 of AZD1222 vaccination. CDR3 DNA sequence: TGTGCCAGCAGCTTTGCCAGGAGCTCCTATAATTCACCCCTCCACTTT. Translation: CASSFARSSYNSPLHF.